This T cell receptor beta chain is from a study of T cell repertoires in cytomegalovirus infection. Study-wide context: Indicated by public TCR beta signatures were CMV infection and matching HLA type.

Of note for this clonotype: Its antigen is not identified.

TCRdb used MiXCR to reprocess the reads, holding one entry per CDR3 protein. The sample consists of roughly 990,000 distinct CDR3 sequences, 31% of them appearing once. Between the trimmed V and J ends, which lost 7 bases and 7 bases, there was a span of 18 bases. The CDR3 length is 14 residues. Study conclusions and caveats: In two of eight donors, the top clonotype was HLA-C-restricted CMV-specific.

This sequence originates from a human donor in good health (CMV status not recorded). Some clones in this sample may be carry-over from other donors' samples. This chain connects TRBV12-3 or TRBV12-4 to TRBJ2-3; D is possibly TRBD1 (6 bases). The starting material was cultured CD8+ T cells from PBMCs, obtained from culture after CMV antigen stimulation. As DNA, the CDR3 is TGTGCCAGCACCGCAGGGGAAATGAGGAATACGCAGTATTTT. It specifies CASTAGEMRNTQYF.